The following is a T cell receptor (beta chain) sequence with its context. This CDR3 is built from 11 residues. V lost 8 bases, J lost 8 bases, and 15 bases lay in between. CDR1 is SQVTM and CDR2 is ANQGSEA in the germline V gene. This entry comes from a study of blood T cell repertoires in COVID-19. In the study's own analysis: Reference gene primers were amplified, and this amplification served to estimate nucleated cell counts. Profiled with immunoSEQ multiplex PCR; TCRdb holds only in-frame clones, not every one. The V and J calls and clone size are taken from that table; D and trimming were inferred from the DNA. The sample includes about 75,000 clones, around nine tenths of them seen just once.

The genes are TRBV29-1 and TRBJ1-2; D is perhaps TRBD1 (6 bases). The clonotype comes from an elderly man with COVID-19, enrolled during active disease. The specimen was peripheral blood. This CDR3 is CSSAGGEGYTF. CDR3 DNA sequence: TGCAGCTCCGCGGGGGGCGAAGGCTACACCTTC.